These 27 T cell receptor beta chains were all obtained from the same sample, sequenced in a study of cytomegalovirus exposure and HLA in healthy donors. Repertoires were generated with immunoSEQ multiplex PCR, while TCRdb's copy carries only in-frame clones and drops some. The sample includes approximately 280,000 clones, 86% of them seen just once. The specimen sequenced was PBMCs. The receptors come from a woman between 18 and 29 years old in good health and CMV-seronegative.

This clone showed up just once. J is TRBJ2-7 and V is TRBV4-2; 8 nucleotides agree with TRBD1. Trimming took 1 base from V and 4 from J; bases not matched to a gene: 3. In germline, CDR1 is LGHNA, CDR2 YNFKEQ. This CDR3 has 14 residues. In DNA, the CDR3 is TGTGCCAGCAGCCAAGGGGGACAGGTTTACGAGCAGTACTTC. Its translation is CASSQGGQVYEQYF.

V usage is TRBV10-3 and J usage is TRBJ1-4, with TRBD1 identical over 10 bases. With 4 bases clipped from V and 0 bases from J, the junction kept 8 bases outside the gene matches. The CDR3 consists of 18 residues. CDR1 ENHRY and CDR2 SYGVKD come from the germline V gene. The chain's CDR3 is CAISGDRGNSPTNEKLFF. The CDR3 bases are TGTGCCATCAGTGGGGACAGGGGAAACTCTCCAACTAATGAAAAACTGTTTTTT.

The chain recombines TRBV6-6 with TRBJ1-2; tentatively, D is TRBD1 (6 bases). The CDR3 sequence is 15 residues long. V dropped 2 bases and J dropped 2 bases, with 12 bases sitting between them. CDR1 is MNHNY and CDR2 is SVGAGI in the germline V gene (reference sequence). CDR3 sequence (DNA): TGTGCCAGCAGTTACGGCAGGGGCCAAAACTATGGCTACACCTTC. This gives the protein CASSYGRGQNYGYTF.

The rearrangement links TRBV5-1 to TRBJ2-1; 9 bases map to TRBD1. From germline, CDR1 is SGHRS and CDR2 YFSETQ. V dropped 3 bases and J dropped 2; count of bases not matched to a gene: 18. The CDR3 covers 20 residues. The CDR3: CASSSISKLTRTGAYNEQFF. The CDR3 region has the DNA TGCGCCAGCAGCTCGATCTCGAAACTGACCCGGACAGGGGCCTACAATGAGCAGTTCTTC.

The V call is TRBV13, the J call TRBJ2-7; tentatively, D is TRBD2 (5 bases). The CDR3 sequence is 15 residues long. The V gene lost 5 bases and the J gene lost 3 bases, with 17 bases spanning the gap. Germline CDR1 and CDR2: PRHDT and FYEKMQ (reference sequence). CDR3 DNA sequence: TGTGCCAGCAGCCCCCCCGAGGGATCCCTCTACGAGCAGTACTTC. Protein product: CASSPPEGSLYEQYF. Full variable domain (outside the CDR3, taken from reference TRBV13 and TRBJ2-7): AAGVIQSPRHLIKEKRETATLKCYPIPRHDTVYWYQQGPGQDPQFLISFYEKMQSDKGSIPDRFSAQQFSDYHSELNMSSLELGDSALYFCASSPPEGSLYEQYFGPGTRLTVT.

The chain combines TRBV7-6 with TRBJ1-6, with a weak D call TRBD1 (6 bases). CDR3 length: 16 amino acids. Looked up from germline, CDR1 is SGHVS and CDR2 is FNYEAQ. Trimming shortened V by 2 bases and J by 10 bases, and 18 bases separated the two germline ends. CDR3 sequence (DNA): TGTGCCAGCAGCTTAAGGGGGACCGGGATCGGATCACCCCTCCACTTT. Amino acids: CASSLRGTGIGSPLHF.

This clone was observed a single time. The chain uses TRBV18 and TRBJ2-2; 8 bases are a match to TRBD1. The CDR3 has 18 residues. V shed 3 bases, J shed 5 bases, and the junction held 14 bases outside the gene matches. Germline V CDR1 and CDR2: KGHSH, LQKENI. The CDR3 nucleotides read TGTGCCAGCTCACCTCTCCGGGCCAGGGACAGGAAAACCGGGGAGCTGTTTTTT. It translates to CASSPLRARDRKTGELFF. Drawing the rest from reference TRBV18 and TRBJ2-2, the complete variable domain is NAGVMQNPRHLVRRRGQEARLRCSPMKGHSHVYWYRQLPEEGLKFMVYLQKENIIDESGMPKERFSAEFPKEGPSILRIQQVVRGDSAAYFCASSPLRARDRKTGELFFGEGSRLTVL.

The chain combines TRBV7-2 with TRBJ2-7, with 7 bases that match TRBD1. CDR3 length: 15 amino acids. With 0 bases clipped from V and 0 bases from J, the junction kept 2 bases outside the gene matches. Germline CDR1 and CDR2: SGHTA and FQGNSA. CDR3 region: CASSLADRVSYEQYF. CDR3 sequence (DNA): TGTGCCAGCAGCTTAGCCGACAGGGTCTCCTACGAGCAGTACTTC.

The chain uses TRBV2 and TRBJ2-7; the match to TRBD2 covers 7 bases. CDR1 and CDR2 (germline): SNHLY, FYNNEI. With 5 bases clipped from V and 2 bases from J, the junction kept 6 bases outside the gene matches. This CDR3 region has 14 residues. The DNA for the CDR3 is TGTGCCAGCAGTTCGTGGGAGGGCCCCTACGAGCAGTACTTC. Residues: CASSSWEGPYEQYF.

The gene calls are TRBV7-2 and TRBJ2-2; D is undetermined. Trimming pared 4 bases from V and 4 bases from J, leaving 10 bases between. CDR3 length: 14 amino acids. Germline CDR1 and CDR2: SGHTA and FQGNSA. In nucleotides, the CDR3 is TGTGCCAGCAGCTCCCAAGCAACCACCGGGGAGCTGTTTTTT. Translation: CASSSQATTGELFF.

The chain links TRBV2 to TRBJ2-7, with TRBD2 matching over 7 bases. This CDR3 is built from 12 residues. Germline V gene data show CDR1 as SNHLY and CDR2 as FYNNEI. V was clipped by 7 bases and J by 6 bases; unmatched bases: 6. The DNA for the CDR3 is TGTGCCAGCAAATTACTAGCGCGCGAGCAGTACTTC. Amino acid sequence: CASKLLAREQYF.

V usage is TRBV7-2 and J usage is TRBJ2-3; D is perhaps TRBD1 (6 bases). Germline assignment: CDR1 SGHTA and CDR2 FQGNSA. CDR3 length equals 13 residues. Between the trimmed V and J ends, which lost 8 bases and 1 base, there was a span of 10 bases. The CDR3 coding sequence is TGTGCCAGCCGCAGGGGCCGCACAGATACGCAGTATTTT. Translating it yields CASRRGRTDTQYF.

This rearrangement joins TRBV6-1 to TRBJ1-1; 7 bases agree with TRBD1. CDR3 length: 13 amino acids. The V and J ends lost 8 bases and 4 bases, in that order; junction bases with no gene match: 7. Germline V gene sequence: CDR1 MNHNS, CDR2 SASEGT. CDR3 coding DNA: TGTGCCAGCGGAAGGGACAGTACCACTGAAGCTTTCTTT. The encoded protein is CASGRDSTTEAFF.

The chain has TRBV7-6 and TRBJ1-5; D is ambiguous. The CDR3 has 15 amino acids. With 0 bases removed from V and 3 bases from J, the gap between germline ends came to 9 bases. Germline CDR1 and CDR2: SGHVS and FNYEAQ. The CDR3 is CASSLASGVNQPQHF. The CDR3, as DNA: TGTGCCAGCAGCTTAGCGTCGGGAGTCAATCAGCCCCAGCATTTT.

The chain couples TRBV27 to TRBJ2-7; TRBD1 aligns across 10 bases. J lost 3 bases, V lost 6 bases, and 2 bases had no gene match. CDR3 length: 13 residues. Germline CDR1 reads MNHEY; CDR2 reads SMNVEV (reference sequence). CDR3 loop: CASRGQGVYEQYF. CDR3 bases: TGTGCCAGCAGAGGACAGGGGGTCTACGAGCAGTACTTC.

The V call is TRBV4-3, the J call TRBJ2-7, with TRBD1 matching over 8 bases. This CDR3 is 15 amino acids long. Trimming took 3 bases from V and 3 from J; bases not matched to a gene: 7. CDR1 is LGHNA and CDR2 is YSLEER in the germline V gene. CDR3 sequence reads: CASSQEDRAHYEQYF. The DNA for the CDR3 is TGCGCCAGCAGCCAGGAGGACAGGGCACACTACGAGCAGTACTTC.

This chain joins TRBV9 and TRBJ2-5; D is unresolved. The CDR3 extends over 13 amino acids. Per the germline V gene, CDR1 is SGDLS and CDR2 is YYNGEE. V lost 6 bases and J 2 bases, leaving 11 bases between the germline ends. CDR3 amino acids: CASTTGYQETQYF. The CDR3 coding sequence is TGTGCCAGCACGACGGGTTATCAAGAGACCCAGTACTTC.

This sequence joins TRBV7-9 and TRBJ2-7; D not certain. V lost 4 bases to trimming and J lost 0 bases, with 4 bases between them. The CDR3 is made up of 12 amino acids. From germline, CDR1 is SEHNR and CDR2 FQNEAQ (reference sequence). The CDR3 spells CASSYISYEQYF. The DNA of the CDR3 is TGTGCCAGCAGCTACATCTCCTACGAGCAGTACTTC.

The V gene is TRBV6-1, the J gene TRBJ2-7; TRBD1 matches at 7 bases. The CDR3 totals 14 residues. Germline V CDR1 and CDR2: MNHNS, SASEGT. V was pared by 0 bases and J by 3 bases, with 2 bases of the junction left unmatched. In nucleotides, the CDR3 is TGTGCCAGCAGTGAAGCAGACAGGGACTACGAGCAGTACTTC. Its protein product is CASSEADRDYEQYF.

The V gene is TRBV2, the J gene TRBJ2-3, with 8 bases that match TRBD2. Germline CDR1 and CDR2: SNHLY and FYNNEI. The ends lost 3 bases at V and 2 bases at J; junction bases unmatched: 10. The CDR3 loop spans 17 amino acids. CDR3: CASSERWIGGATDTQYF. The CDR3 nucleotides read TGTGCCAGCAGTGAGAGGTGGATCGGGGGGGCCACAGATACGCAGTATTTT.

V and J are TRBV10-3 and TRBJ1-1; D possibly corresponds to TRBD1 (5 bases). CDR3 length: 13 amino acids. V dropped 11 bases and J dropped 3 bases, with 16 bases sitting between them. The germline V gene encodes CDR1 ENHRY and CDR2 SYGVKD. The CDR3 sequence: CAVNRGSDTEAFF. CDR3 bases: TGTGCCGTAAACCGGGGGTCGGACACTGAAGCTTTCTTT.

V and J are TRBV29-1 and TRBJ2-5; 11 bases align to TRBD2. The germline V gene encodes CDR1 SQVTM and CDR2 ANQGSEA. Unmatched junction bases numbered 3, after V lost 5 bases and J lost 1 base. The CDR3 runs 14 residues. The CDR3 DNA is TGCAGCGTTTGCGGGACTAGCGGCCAAGAGACCCAGTACTTC. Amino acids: CSVCGTSGQETQYF.

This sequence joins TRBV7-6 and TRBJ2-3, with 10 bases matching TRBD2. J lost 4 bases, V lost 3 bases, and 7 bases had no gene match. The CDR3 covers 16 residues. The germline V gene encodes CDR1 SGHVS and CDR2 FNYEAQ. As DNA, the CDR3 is TGTGCCAGCAGCTTGGTTACTAGCGGGGCCGCAGATACGCAGTATTTT. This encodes CASSLVTSGAADTQYF.

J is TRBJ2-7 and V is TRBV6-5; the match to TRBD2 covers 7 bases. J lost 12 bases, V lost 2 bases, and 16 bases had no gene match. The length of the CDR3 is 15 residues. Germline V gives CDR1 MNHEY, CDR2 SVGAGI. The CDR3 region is CASSYGGGRVAYLYF. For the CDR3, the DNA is TGTGCCAGCAGTTACGGAGGTGGGAGGGTGGCTTATCTGTACTTC.

This chain's CDR3 is CASSLRSGGGDYGYTF. CDR3 in DNA: TGTGCCAGCAGTTTACGGTCGGGGGGAGGCGACTATGGCTACACCTTC. The chain has TRBV28 and TRBJ1-2; D is possibly TRBD1 (5 bases). Germline V gene data show CDR1 as MDHEN and CDR2 as SYDVKM. The CDR3 loop spans 16 amino acids. V lost 2 bases, J lost 3 bases, and 16 bases lay in between.

CDR3 sequence (DNA): TGTGCCAGCAGTTCTGGCGGCCGACGGCCGAACACTGAAGCTTTCTTT. Encoded protein: CASSSGGRRPNTEAFF. This chain connects TRBV6-6 to TRBJ1-1; D uncertain. This CDR3 is built from 16 residues. Trimming cost V 4 bases and J 1 base, with 16 bases left between them. Germline lookup yields CDR1 MNHNY and CDR2 SVGAGI (reference sequence).

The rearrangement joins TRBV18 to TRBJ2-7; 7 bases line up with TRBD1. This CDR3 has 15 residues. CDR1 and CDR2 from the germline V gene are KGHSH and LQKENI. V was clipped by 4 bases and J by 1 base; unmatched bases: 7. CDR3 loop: CASSLQGVESYEQYF. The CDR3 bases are TGTGCCAGCTCACTTCAGGGGGTTGAGTCCTACGAGCAGTACTTC.